This T cell receptor (beta chain) was observed in a study of blood T cell repertoires in COVID-19. Across the whole study: Acute-phase and convalescent COVID-19 samples originated in the United States, Italy and Spain.

Trimming cost V 3 bases and J 1 base, with 6 bases left between them. Looked up from germline, CDR1 is MNHEY and CDR2 is SVGEGT. The CDR3 totals 14 residues. TCRdb's table, derived via immunoSEQ multiplex PCR, lists solely in-frame clones and lacks some. The data show about 110,000 clones, 85% seen once. The rearrangement uses TRBV6-2 or TRBV6-3 and TRBJ2-2; D gene uncertain. What was sequenced was peripheral blood. This TCR was sampled from a human donor in a cohort sampled during active COVID-19. The DNA for the CDR3 is TGTGCCAGCAGTTATACAGAGAACACCGGGGAGCTGTTTTTT. Residues: CASSYTENTGELFF.